Below, 30 T cell receptor beta chains from the same sample are listed, as sequenced in a study of cytomegalovirus exposure and HLA in healthy donors. A multiplex PCR was run with 60 Vbeta primers and 13 Jbeta primers. The assay was immunoSEQ multiplex PCR, and TCRdb's table has in-frame clones only and misses some. The sample has some 81,000 clones, roughly two thirds seen once. Sequencing was done on a sample of PBMCs. The origin of the receptors is a woman aged 40-49 years in good health and CMV-seropositive.

This chain joins TRBV5-4 and TRBJ2-1; 8 bases line up with TRBD2. The CDR3 has 13 amino acids. The trim removed 4 bases at V and 9 bases at J, leaving 6 bases unmatched. Germline lookup yields CDR1 SGHNT and CDR2 YYREEE (reference sequence). In nucleotides, the CDR3 is TGTGCCAGCAGCCAGACTAGCGCGAGTGAGCAGTTCTTC. Residues: CASSQTSASEQFF.

CDR3 coding DNA: TGTGCCTGGAGTTCCGGACTAGCGGGGTACGAGCAGTACTTC. This codes for CAWSSGLAGYEQYF. J is TRBJ2-7 and V is TRBV30; 12 bases map to TRBD2. Trimming at V came to 2 bases and at J to 4 bases, leaving 3 bases not matched to a gene. The CDR3 has 14 amino acids. CDR1 and CDR2 (germline): GTSNPN, SVGIG (reference sequence).

Turning to this clone: The same CDR3 also results from other DNA sequences found in this sample. This chain joins TRBV19 and TRBJ2-7, with 7 bases identical to TRBD1. This CDR3 has 12 residues. Trimming removed 5 bases from V and 3 bases from J; junction bases left unmatched: 1. From germline, CDR1 is LNHDA and CDR2 SQIVND (reference sequence). The CDR3 region is CASSPGGYEQYF. The CDR3 DNA is TGTGCCAGTAGTCCAGGGGGCTACGAGCAGTACTTC.

This clone has just a few counts. Here the CDR3 reads CASSSSGIGTSGYNEQFF. The CDR3 DNA reads TGTGCCAGCAGCTCCTCCGGGATCGGGACTAGCGGATACAATGAGCAGTTCTTC. The genes are TRBV7-2 and TRBJ2-1; TRBD2 matches at 11 bases. CDR1 is SGHTA, CDR2 FQGNSA, per germline. This CDR3 is 18 amino acids long. Trimming cost V 4 bases and J 4 bases; bases outside gene matches: 12.

The rearrangement joins TRBV28 to TRBJ1-2; D call uncertain. This CDR3 is built from 11 residues. V was cut by 5 bases and J by 3 bases, with 4 bases left in between. Looked up from germline, CDR1 is MDHEN and CDR2 is SYDVKM. The CDR3 DNA follows: TGTGCCAGCAGTCCCGACTATGGCTACACCTTC. It specifies CASSPDYGYTF.

The V and J genes are TRBV7-7 and TRBJ1-1; the D is unclear. The CDR3 spans 13 residues. Germline loops: CDR1 SSHAT, CDR2 FNYEAQ (reference sequence). Trimming shortened V by 6 bases and J by 1 base, and 9 bases separated the two germline ends. Written as DNA, the CDR3 is TGTGCCAGCAGTTACCAGGAGAACACTGAAGCTTTCTTT. It is translated as CASSYQENTEAFF.

This clone has a single count. V is TRBV7-9 and J is TRBJ2-1; 9 bases align to TRBD1. CDR3 length: 14 amino acids. Losses at the gene ends were 7 bases for V and 7 bases for J; bases not matched to a gene: 8. CDR1 and CDR2 from the germline V gene are SEHNR and FQNEAQ (reference sequence). CDR3 sequence: CASKTTGGSNEQFF. The CDR3 DNA sequence: TGTGCCAGCAAGACGACAGGGGGGTCGAATGAGCAGTTCTTC.

The chain has TRBV4-2 and TRBJ2-7, with a possible D match to TRBD2 (6 bases). The CDR3 sequence is 16 residues long. Germline assignment: CDR1 LGHNA and CDR2 YNFKEQ. V was pared by 2 bases and J by 5 bases, with 19 bases between. CDR3 sequence (DNA): TGTGCCAGCAGCCAACCCTTTACGGGACTTGGAAACGAGCAGTACTTC. This codes for CASSQPFTGLGNEQYF.

This clone was observed a single time. The gene calls are TRBV7-6 and TRBJ2-7, with 9 bases identical to TRBD1. J lost 5 bases, V lost 3 bases, and 5 bases had no gene match. Germline V gives CDR1 SGHVS, CDR2 FNYEAQ. This CDR3 spans 14 amino acids. CDR3 DNA sequence: TGTGCCAGCAGCTTGGGGACAGGGTTCCACGAGCAGTACTTC. The encoded protein is CASSLGTGFHEQYF.

Note on this clone: A read error may produce the germline difference seen at one junction end. V gene TRBV7-7 combines with J gene TRBJ1-1; no definite D call. The CDR3 totals 13 residues. Germline V lookup: CDR1 SSHAT, CDR2 FNYEAQ (reference sequence). CDR3 amino acids: CASSSSQNTEAFF. The CDR3 DNA is TGTGCTAGCAGCTCCAGTCAGAACACTGAAGCTTTCTTT.

This clone was seen a single time. The V call is TRBV15, the J call TRBJ2-7, with D hard to call. V lost 4 bases to trimming and J lost 2 bases, with 9 bases between them. The CDR3 is made up of 13 amino acids. CDR1 is LNHNV and CDR2 is YYDKDF in the germline V gene (reference sequence). CDR3 in amino acids: CATSIGVTYEQYF. The DNA of the CDR3 is TGTGCCACCAGCATTGGAGTTACCTACGAGCAGTACTTC.

The V gene is TRBV28, the J gene TRBJ2-5, with 9 bases that match TRBD2. From germline, CDR1 is MDHEN and CDR2 SYDVKM. This CDR3 spans 15 amino acids. Unmatched junction bases numbered 6, after V lost 7 bases and J lost 0 bases. CDR3 nucleotide sequence: TGTGCCAGCAAAGTGCGGACTAGCGACCAAGAGACCCAGTACTTC. It codes for CASKVRTSDQETQYF.

The chain employs TRBV20-1 and TRBJ2-5, with D unclear. CDR3 size: 11 residues. Germline V gene sequence: CDR1 DFQATT, CDR2 SNEGSKA (reference sequence). V lost 8 bases and J lost 5, with 12 bases in between. The CDR3 loop reads CSTYFLETQYF. The CDR3 region has the DNA TGCAGTACTTACTTCCTCGAGACCCAGTACTTC.

This clone was observed a few times. It is likely a read error: a sequence one base away is far more abundant. Other DNA sequences of this sample code for an identical CDR3. The rearrangement joins TRBV9 to TRBJ1-1, with D possibly being TRBD1 (5 bases). From germline, CDR1 is SGDLS and CDR2 YYNGEE. Deletions cut 7 bases from V and 8 bases from J, with 15 bases between. CDR3 length equals 12 residues. The CDR3 nucleotides are TGTGCCAGCTCCTCAATAACAGGAGAAGCTTTCTTT. It is translated as CASSSITGEAFF.

This sequence joins TRBV19 and TRBJ1-1, with 8 positions matching TRBD1. Trimming at V came to 2 bases and at J to 1 base, leaving 6 bases not matched to a gene. Germline V gene data show CDR1 as LNHDA and CDR2 as SQIVND (reference sequence). The length of the CDR3 is 16 residues. CDR3 in amino acids: CASSIRIGTGNTEAFF. The DNA of the CDR3 is TGTGCCAGTAGTATACGGATAGGGACAGGGAACACTGAAGCTTTCTTT.

V usage is TRBV4-1 and J usage is TRBJ1-2, with D maybe TRBD1 (5 bases). Trimming removed 2 bases from V and 1 base from J, with 17 bases in between. Germline-derived CDR1 and CDR2 are MGHRA and YSYEKL. The CDR3 spans 17 residues. The CDR3 here is CASSQPQDTGGNYGYTF. The DNA for the CDR3 is TGCGCCAGCAGCCAACCCCAGGACACGGGAGGTAACTATGGCTACACCTTC.

This clone occurred a few times. The CDR3 protein is CASSDDDSTGELFF. In DNA form, the CDR3 reads TGTGCCAGCAGTGACGACGACAGCACCGGGGAGCTGTTTTTT. The chain links TRBV6-4 to TRBJ2-2, with D perhaps matching TRBD1 (5 bases). CDR1 and CDR2 (germline): MRHNA, SNTAGT. With 2 bases removed from V and 4 bases from J, the gap between germline ends came to 8 bases. The CDR3 totals 14 residues.

The V and J genes are TRBV5-6 and TRBJ1-3; tentative D call: TRBD1 (6 bases). V shed 4 bases and J shed 0 bases, with 8 bases lying between them. CDR1 SGHDT and CDR2 YYEEEE come from the germline V gene. CDR3 length: 14 amino acids. The CDR3 protein is CASSPDSSGNTIYF. The DNA of the CDR3 is TGTGCCAGCAGCCCGGACAGCTCTGGAAACACCATATATTTT.

The chain recombines TRBV28 with TRBJ2-7, with a possible D match to TRBD1 (6 bases). Trimming took off 4 bases at V and 7 bases at J, with 11 bases between the two ends. The CDR3 contains 12 residues. In germline, CDR1 is MDHEN, CDR2 SYDVKM. The CDR3 spells CASSSNRVEQYF. DNA for the CDR3: TGTGCCAGCAGTTCCAACAGGGTTGAGCAGTACTTC.

V and J are TRBV20-1 and TRBJ1-1, with D uncertain. The CDR3 loop spans 11 amino acids. The germline V gene encodes CDR1 DFQATT and CDR2 SNEGSKA (reference sequence). Trimming took 2 bases from V and 1 from J, leaving 2 bases between them. As DNA, the CDR3 is TGCAGTGCTAGACAGAACACTGAAGCTTTCTTT. It translates to CSARQNTEAFF.

The chain uses TRBV18 and TRBJ1-2; D possibly corresponds to TRBD1 (5 bases). V lost 4 bases and J lost 4, with 19 bases in between. CDR1 and CDR2 from the germline V gene are KGHSH and LQKENI. There are 16 residues in the CDR3. The DNA of the CDR3 is TGTGCCAGCTCACTCGACAGTAACCCAGGCGGCTATGGCTACACCTTC. This gives the protein CASSLDSNPGGYGYTF. The full variable domain, its missing parts supplied by reference TRBV18 and TRBJ1-2, is NAGVMQNPRHLVRRRGQEARLRCSPMKGHSHVYWYRQLPEEGLKFMVYLQKENIIDESGMPKERFSAEFPKEGPSILRIQQVVRGDSAAYFCASSLDSNPGGYGYTFGSGTRLTVV.

In regard to this clone: A far larger clone is a single base away, which makes a read error likely. V and J are TRBV30 and TRBJ1-1; D unclear. Germline V CDR1 and CDR2: GTSNPN, SVGIG (reference sequence). The CDR3 has 11 residues. Deletions cut 5 bases from V and 2 bases from J, with 6 bases between. As DNA, the CDR3 is TGTGCCTGGTTCTTAAACACTGAAGCTTTCTTT. Translated, it gives CAWFLNTEAFF.

This clone was picked up a small number of times. This chain connects TRBV10-1 to TRBJ2-2, with 13 bases lining up with TRBD2. With 5 bases clipped from V and 5 bases from J, the junction kept 2 bases outside the gene matches. Germline V CDR1 and CDR2: WNHNN, SYGVQD (reference sequence). This CDR3 is built from 15 residues. The CDR3 sequence: CASSLTSGRTGELFF. The CDR3 DNA reads as TGCGCCAGCAGTTTGACTAGCGGGAGGACCGGGGAGCTGTTTTTT.

The chain is built from TRBV5-5 and TRBJ2-1; 9 bases map to TRBD1. V was clipped by 5 bases and J by 6 bases; unmatched bases: 6. The CDR3 runs to 14 residues. CDR1 is SGHKS and CDR2 is YYEKEE in the germline V gene (reference sequence). CDR3 region: CASSLGDRANEQFF. For the CDR3, the DNA is TGTGCCAGCAGTCTCGGGGACAGGGCCAATGAGCAGTTCTTC.

This clone was recorded a few times. Sequence at one end of the junction differs from germline and may be a read error. The chain combines TRBV4-3 with TRBJ2-3; 10 bases align to TRBD2. CDR3 size: 17 residues. CDR1 LGHNA and CDR2 YSLEER come from the germline V gene. The CDR3 sequence: CAISQDQAASGRDTQYF. The CDR3 bases are TGCGCCATCAGCCAAGATCAAGCGGCTAGCGGGAGAGATACGCAGTATTTT.

The V and J genes are TRBV6-1 and TRBJ2-1; D possibly corresponds to TRBD2 (6 bases). The CDR3 loop spans 11 amino acids. Per germline, CDR1 MNHNS and CDR2 SASEGT. The V end was cut by 4 bases, the J end by 12 bases, with 10 bases between. The CDR3 DNA reads as TGTGCCAGCAGTGGGGGGACTGGGCAGTTCTTC. Its protein product is CASSGGTGQFF.

The chain is built from TRBV2 and TRBJ1-5, with D uncertain. CDR1 and CDR2 from the germline V gene are SNHLY and FYNNEI. CDR3 length: 16 residues. The germline V and J ends were trimmed by 4 bases and 2 bases, with 15 bases remaining between them. CDR3 coding DNA: TGTGCCAGCAGTGGTCCCTACGCCATGGGCAATCAGCCCCAGCATTTT. Its protein product is CASSGPYAMGNQPQHF.

The chain combines TRBV4-1 with TRBJ1-2; 7 bases map to TRBD1. CDR1 and CDR2 (germline): MGHRA, YSYEKL. Losses at the gene ends were 5 bases for V and 4 bases for J; bases not matched to a gene: 7. CDR3 length equals 14 residues. As DNA, the CDR3 is TGCGCCAGCAGCGGACCGGGACAGATCTATGGCTACACCTTC. As protein: CASSGPGQIYGYTF.

V usage is TRBV5-6 and J usage is TRBJ2-1; D is unresolved. The CDR3 is 14 residues long. The V end was cut by 5 bases, the J end by 4 bases, with 13 bases between. The germline V gene has CDR1 SGHDT and CDR2 YYEEEE. CDR3 region: CASRTVGQYNEQFF. Written as DNA, the CDR3 is TGTGCCAGCAGAACCGTTGGTCAGTACAATGAGCAGTTCTTC.

Only a few counts were recorded for this clone. CDR3 in DNA: TGCAGCGTCTTTGTAGCGGGGAGCTCCTACGAGCAGTACTTC. Encoded protein: CSVFVAGSSYEQYF. V gene TRBV29-1 combines with J gene TRBJ2-7; TRBD2 matches 8 bases. CDR3 length: 14 amino acids. V dropped 6 bases and J dropped 0; count of bases not matched to a gene: 7. Germline-derived CDR1 and CDR2 are SQVTM and ANQGSEA.